This T cell receptor (beta chain) was recovered during a study of OX40 agonist ivuxolimab in advanced cancers. Study context: Having had anti-PD-1, anti-PD-L1 or anti-CTLA-4 therapy before was allowed, and 40% to 45% had some.

From germline, CDR1 is MNHEY and CDR2 SVGAGI. This CDR3 has 15 residues. Trimming removed 3 bases at V and 5 bases at J, with 14 bases between. Here immunoSEQ multiplex PCR was the method, and the copy in TCRdb shows in-frame clones only, minus some. The data contain tens of thousands of clones, over 75% of them singletons. Concerning this clone: Antigen unknown.

Study-wide results and caveats: At 0.1 to 3.0 mg/kg and by week 6, CD4+ and CD8+ T cells in the blood had expanded clonally. The specificity for antigen of the expanded peripheral T cells was not determined. CD4+ T cells averaged fewer expanded clones than CD8+ T cells.

The receptor comes from an adult with an advanced solid tumor such as melanoma, head and neck, liver or kidney cancer. The rearrangement joins TRBV6-5 to TRBJ2-4; D is uncertain. The sequencing used CD4+ or CD8+ T cells sorted from blood, collected in a trial of the OX40 agonist ivuxolimab. The CDR3 coding sequence is TGTGCCAGCAGTTATATGGGGTGGAACGAAAACATTCAGTACTTC. Translated: CASSYMGWNENIQYF.